These T cell receptor beta chains were read from a single sample in a study of shared clonotypes between healthy human individuals. Clones were sequenced by immunoSEQ multiplex PCR, and TCRdb holds only the in-frame ones, with some missing. The repertoire has hundreds of thousands of clones, 72% of them found once; the top ten carry approximately 2%. The sample comprised memory CD4+ T cells sorted from blood. The receptors were gathered from a woman in her 30s in good health. Each CDR3 is given with its conserved first and last residue. Each record gives: J gene, D gene, V gene, clone size, CDR3 protein, CDR3 DNA. The D gene is left open where the match is weak. Size is omitted from some rows. Given values are once, few, many or a class for expanded clones.

TRBJ2-5 NA TRBV7-7 NA CASSPSGETQYF TGTGCCAGCAGTCCTTCCGGGGAGACCCAGTACTTC
TRBJ2-7 TRBD1 TRBV2 few CASNRDRASYEQYF TGTGCCAGTAACCGGGACAGGGCTTCCTACGAGCAGTACTTC
TRBJ1-2 NA TRBV29-1 few CSVESGDRGYTF TGCAGCGTTGAATCGGGGGACCGTGGCTACACCTTC
TRBJ2-2 TRBD1 TRBV29-1 NA CSAFGQGNTGELFF TGCAGCGCATTCGGACAGGGAAACACCGGGGAGCTGTTTTTT
TRBJ1-5 TRBD1 TRBV5-1 NA CASSPGQANQPQHF TGCGCCAGCAGCCCAGGACAGGCGAATCAGCCCCAGCATTTT
TRBJ1-1 NA TRBV7-8 once CASSSVLLTANTEAFF TGTGCCAGCAGCTCCGTCCTACTGACAGCGAACACTGAAGCTTTCTTT
TRBJ2-7 NA TRBV5-4 NA CASSLVKPDRFPYEQYF TGTGCCAGCAGCCTTGTTAAACCCGACAGATTCCCCTACGAGCAGTACTTC
TRBJ2-1 NA TRBV7-9 NA CASSSGRTKVENEQFF TGTGCCAGCAGCTCCGGACGGACTAAGGTCGAGAATGAGCAGTTCTTC
TRBJ2-1 NA TRBV4-1 NA CASSQDRFPSYNEQFF TGCGCCAGCAGCCAAGATAGGTTTCCCTCCTACAATGAGCAGTTCTTC
TRBJ1-3 NA TRBV7-2 NA CASRKIRGRTGNTIYF TGTGCCAGCAGAAAAATCCGGGGGCGGACTGGAAACACCATATATTTT
TRBJ1-2 NA TRBV9 NA CASSRVSGYTF TGTGCCAGCAGCAGGGTGTCTGGCTACACCTTC
TRBJ1-3 NA TRBV2 NA CASRRGELGNTIYF TGTGCCAGCAGGAGGGGGGAACTTGGAAACACCATATATTTT
TRBJ1-3 TRBD1 TRBV5-1 NA CASSSDRGSGNTIYF TGCGCCAGCAGCTCGGACAGGGGCTCAGGAAACACCATATATTTT
TRBJ1-2 NA TRBV28 NA CASSSRGWGYTF TGTGCCAGCAGTTCGAGGGGGTGGGGCTACACCTTC
TRBJ2-7 TRBD2 TRBV18 NA CASSLGTSGSQVYEQYF TGTGCCAGCTCACTCGGGACTAGCGGGAGCCAGGTCTACGAGCAGTACTTC
TRBJ2-1 NA TRBV5-4 many CASSFAWSTYNEQFF TGTGCCAGCAGTTTCGCCTGGTCTACCTACAATGAGCAGTTCTTC
TRBJ2-7 TRBD1 TRBV7-2 NA CASSPWTGAREQYF TGTGCCAGCAGCCCCTGGACAGGGGCGCGCGAGCAGTACTTC
TRBJ2-7 TRBD2 TRBV27 NA CASLAAGAREQYF TGTGCCAGTCTCGCAGCGGGAGCACGCGAGCAGTACTTC
TRBJ2-6 TRBD1 TRBV6-1 NA CASSARTGARSGANVLTF TGTGCCAGCAGTGCCAGGACAGGGGCGAGATCTGGGGCCAACGTCCTGACTTTC
TRBJ1-1 NA TRBV19 NA CASSIVVESGPAFF TGTGCCAGTAGTATAGTAGTAGAATCGGGCCCGGCTTTCTTT
TRBJ2-7 NA TRBV2 many CASSGDNSYEQYF TGTGCCAGCAGTGGGGACAACTCCTACGAGCAGTACTTC
TRBJ2-1 NA TRBV6-1 NA CASIRRGSSYNEQFF TGTGCCAGCATTCGCCGGGGAAGCTCCTACAATGAGCAGTTCTTC
TRBJ1-1 NA TRBV28 NA CASMVGGVGEAFF TGTGCCAGCATGGTAGGAGGTGTGGGTGAAGCTTTCTTT
TRBJ1-1 TRBD1 TRBV10-3 NA CAISGQGTTEAFF TGTGCCATCAGTGGACAGGGGACCACTGAAGCTTTCTTT
TRBJ2-7 TRBD1 TRBV25-1 NA CASTGQYSYEQYF TGTGCCAGCACGGGACAGTACTCCTACGAGCAGTACTTC
TRBJ2-5 NA TRBV19 NA CASSRVYQETQYF TGTGCCAGTAGTAGGGTGTACCAAGAGACCCAGTACTTC
TRBJ2-2 TRBD1 TRBV18 NA CASSPRDRSTGELFF TGTGCCAGCTCACCCAGGGACAGGAGCACCGGGGAGCTGTTTTTT